Presented here are 9 T cell receptor beta chains from one specimen sequenced in a study of T cells in Graves' hyperthyroidism and ophthalmopathy. RNA transcripts served as the template for amplifying TCR beta CDR3 regions. HTBI primers were employed in a first-round RT-PCR of the TCR CDR3. TCRdb passed the multiplex PCR reads through MiXCR, listing each CDR3 protein once. The data contain approximately 610,000 distinct CDR3 sequences, under 15% of them singletons. Sequenced material: blood. All receptors derive from a woman in her thirties or forties with Graves' ophthalmopathy.

At least ten counts were recorded for this clonotype. This chain links TRBV7-2 with TRBJ2-2; D is ambiguous. CDR1 and CDR2 from the germline V gene are SGHTA and FQGNSA. CDR3 length equals 12 residues. V was shortened by 0 bases and J by 9 bases, with 5 bases between the two germline ends. Here the CDR3 DNA reads TGTGCCAGCAGCTTAGCCAGCCGGGAGCTGTTTTTT. Its protein product is CASSLASRELFF.

This clonotype was seen at least ten times. The chain couples TRBV19 to TRBJ1-5, with 10 bases aligning to TRBD1. Unmatched junction bases numbered 8, after V lost 6 bases and J lost 3 bases. From germline, CDR1 is LNHDA and CDR2 SQIVND (reference sequence). The CDR3 sequence is 16 residues long. The CDR3 protein is CASRPGQGYNNQPQHF. In DNA form, the CDR3 reads TGTGCCAGTAGGCCGGGACAGGGGTACAACAATCAGCCCCAGCATTTT.

This clonotype was counted many times. CDR3 region: CSASPPTDGQYF. As DNA, the CDR3 is TGCAGTGCTAGCCCCCCCACGGACGGGCAGTACTTC. The chain employs TRBV20-1 and TRBJ2-7; D unresolved. This CDR3 contains 12 residues. Germline loops: CDR1 DFQATT, CDR2 SNEGSKA (reference sequence). V was clipped by 3 bases and J by 9 bases, with 15 bases between them.

The chain joins TRBV7-2 to TRBJ2-2; TRBD2 agrees at 9 bases. This CDR3 has 16 residues. Per the germline V gene, CDR1 is SGHTA and CDR2 is FQGNSA. The junction had 5 bases not matched to a gene; V was cut back by 0 bases and J by 6 bases. CDR3 DNA: TGTGCCAGCAGCTTAGCTGCGGGGGGGGTGGCCGGGGAGCTGTTTTTT. This encodes CASSLAAGGVAGELFF. Drawing the rest from reference TRBV7-2 and TRBJ2-2, the complete variable domain is GAGVSQSPSNKVTEKGKDVELRCDPISGHTALYWYRQSLGQGLEFLIYFQGNSAPDKSGLPSDRFSAERTGGSVSTLTIQRTQQEDSAVYLCASSLAAGGVAGELFFGEGSRLTVL.

This clonotype has just one count. The chain recombines TRBV3-1 with TRBJ1-1; possibly TRBD1 for D (5 bases). CDR3 length: 14 amino acids. Germline V gene sequence: CDR1 LGHDT, CDR2 YNNKEL (reference sequence). The germline V and J ends were trimmed by 4 bases and 1 base, with 10 bases remaining between them. CDR3 coding DNA: TGTGCCAGCAGCCCTCGACAGTCGAACACTGAAGCTTTCTTT. Amino acids: CASSPRQSNTEAFF.

This clonotype was seen more than once but under ten times. The J gene is TRBJ1-2, the V gene TRBV7-2; a weak D match, TRBD1 (5 bases). Germline loops: CDR1 SGHTA, CDR2 FQGNSA. V lost 3 bases and J lost 4, with 12 bases in between. The CDR3 consists of 14 residues. The CDR3 region is CASSFHTGAYGYTF. In DNA, the CDR3 is TGTGCCAGCAGCTTCCATACTGGGGCCTATGGCTACACCTTC.

Remarks on this clonotype: No conserved phenylalanine or tryptophan is present at the end of the CDR3, so a read error is the likely explanation. Because the CDR3's place on the DNA is in doubt, the DNA is left out and the CDR3 is given as listed by TCRdb. The chain couples TRBV15 to TRBJ1-3. The CDR3 has 15 amino acids, counting both end residues. Germline V gene lookup returns CDR1 LNHNV and CDR2 YYDKDF (reference sequence). The CDR3 reads CATSSGMNSGNTMYL.

In this sample, this clonotype turned up many times. The chain combines TRBV5-1 with TRBJ2-7; no reliable D call. There are 15 residues in the CDR3. CDR1 SGHRS and CDR2 YFSETQ come from the germline V gene. The V and J ends lost 0 bases and 2 bases respectively, with 12 bases between them. Here the CDR3 DNA reads TGCGCCAGCAGCTTGGCCGCCGATCTAACCTACGAGCAGTACTTC. It yields the protein CASSLAADLTYEQYF.

Ten or more counts support this clonotype. In DNA form, the CDR3 reads TGTGCCAGCAGTGACTCGGGGGGCTCTGGGGCCAACGTCCTGACTTTC. It yields the protein CASSDSGGSGANVLTF. The genes are TRBV6-4 and TRBJ2-6, with D perhaps matching TRBD2 (6 bases). Germline V gene sequence: CDR1 MRHNA, CDR2 SNTAGT. Trimming removed 0 bases at V and 0 bases at J, with 6 bases between. The CDR3 is 16 residues long.